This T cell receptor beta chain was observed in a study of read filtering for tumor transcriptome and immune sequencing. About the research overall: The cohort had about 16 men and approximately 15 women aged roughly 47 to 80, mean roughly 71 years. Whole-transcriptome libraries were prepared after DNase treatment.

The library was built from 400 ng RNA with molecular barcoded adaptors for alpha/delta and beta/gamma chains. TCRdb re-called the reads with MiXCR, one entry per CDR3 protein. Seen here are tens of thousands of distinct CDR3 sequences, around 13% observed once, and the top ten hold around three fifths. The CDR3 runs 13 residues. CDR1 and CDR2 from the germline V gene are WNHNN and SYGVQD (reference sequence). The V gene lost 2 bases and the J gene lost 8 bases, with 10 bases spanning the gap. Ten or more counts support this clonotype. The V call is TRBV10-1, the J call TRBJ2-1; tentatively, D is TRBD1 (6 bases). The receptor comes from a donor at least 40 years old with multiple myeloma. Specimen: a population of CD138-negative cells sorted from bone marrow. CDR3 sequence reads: CASSETGLDEQFF. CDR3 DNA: TGCGCCAGCAGTGAGACAGGGTTGGATGAGCAGTTCTTC.